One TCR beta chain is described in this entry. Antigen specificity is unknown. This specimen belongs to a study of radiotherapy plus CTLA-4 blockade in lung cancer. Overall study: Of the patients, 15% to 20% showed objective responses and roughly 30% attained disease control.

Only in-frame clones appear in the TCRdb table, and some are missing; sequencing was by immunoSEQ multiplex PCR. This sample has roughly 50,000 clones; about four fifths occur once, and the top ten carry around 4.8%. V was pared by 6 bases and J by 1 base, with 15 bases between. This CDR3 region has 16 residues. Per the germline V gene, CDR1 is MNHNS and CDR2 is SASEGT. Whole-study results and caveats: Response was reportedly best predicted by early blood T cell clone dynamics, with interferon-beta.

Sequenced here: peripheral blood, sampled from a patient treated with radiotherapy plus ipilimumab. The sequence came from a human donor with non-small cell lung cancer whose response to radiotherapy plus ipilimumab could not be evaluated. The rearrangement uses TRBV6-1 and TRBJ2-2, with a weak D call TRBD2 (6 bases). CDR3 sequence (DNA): TGTGCCAGCAGGGAACGGGGTAGCGGGAACACCGGGGAGCTGTTTTTT. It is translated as CASRERGSGNTGELFF.